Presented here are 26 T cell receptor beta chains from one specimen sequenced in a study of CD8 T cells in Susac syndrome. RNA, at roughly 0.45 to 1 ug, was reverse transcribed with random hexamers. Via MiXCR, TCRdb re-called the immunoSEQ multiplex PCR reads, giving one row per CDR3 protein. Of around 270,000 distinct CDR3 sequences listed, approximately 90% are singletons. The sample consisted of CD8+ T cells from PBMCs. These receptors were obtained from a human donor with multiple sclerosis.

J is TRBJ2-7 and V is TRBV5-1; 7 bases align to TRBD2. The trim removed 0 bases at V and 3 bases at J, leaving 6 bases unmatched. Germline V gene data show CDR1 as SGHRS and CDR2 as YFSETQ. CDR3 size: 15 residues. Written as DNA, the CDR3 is TGCGCCAGCAGCTTGGCCGGGGGGATCTTCTACGAGCAGTACTTC. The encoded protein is CASSLAGGIFYEQYF.

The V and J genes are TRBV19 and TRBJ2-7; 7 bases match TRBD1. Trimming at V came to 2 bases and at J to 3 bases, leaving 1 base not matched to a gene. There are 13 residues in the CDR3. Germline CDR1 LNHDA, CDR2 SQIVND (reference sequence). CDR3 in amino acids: CASSIRTGYEQYF. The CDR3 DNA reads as TGTGCCAGTAGTATAAGGACAGGCTACGAGCAGTACTTC.

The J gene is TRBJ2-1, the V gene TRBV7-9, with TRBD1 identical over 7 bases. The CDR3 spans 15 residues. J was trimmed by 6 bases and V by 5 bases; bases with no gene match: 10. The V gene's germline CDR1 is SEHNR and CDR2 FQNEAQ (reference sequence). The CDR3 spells CASSPFDRAGNEQFF. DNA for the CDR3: TGTGCCAGCAGCCCCTTCGACAGGGCGGGCAATGAGCAGTTCTTC.

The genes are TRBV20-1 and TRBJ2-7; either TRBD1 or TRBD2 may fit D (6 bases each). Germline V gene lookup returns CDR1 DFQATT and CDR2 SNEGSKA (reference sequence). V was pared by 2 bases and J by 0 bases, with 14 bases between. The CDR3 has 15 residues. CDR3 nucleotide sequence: TGCAGTGCTAGAAGTGGGGGGCGAAGCTCCTACGAGCAGTACTTC. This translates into CSARSGGRSSYEQYF.

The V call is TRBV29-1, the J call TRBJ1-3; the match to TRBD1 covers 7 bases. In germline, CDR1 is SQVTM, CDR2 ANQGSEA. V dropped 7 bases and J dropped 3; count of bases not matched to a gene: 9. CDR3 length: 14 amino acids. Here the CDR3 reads CSDSGTELGNTIYF. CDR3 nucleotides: TGCAGCGACTCCGGGACAGAACTTGGAAACACCATATATTTT.

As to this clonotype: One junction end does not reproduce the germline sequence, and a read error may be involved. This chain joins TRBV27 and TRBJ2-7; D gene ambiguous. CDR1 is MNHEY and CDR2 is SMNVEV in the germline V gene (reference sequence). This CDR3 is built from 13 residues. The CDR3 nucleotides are TGTGCCAGCGGTTTGGGGTTCTCCTACGAGCAGTACTTC. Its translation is CASGLGFSYEQYF.

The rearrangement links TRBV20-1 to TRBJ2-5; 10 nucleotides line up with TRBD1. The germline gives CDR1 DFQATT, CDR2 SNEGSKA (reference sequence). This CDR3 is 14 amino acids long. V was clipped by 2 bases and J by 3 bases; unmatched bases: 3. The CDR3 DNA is TGCAGTGCTAGACCCGGGACAGGGGAAGAGACCCAGTACTTC. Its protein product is CSARPGTGEETQYF.

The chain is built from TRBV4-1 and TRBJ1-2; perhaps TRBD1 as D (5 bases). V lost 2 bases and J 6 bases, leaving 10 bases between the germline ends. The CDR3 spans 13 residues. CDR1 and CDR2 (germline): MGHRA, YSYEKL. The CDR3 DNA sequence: TGCGCCAGCAGCCAACCCCGGGGGGATGGCTACACCTTC. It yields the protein CASSQPRGDGYTF.

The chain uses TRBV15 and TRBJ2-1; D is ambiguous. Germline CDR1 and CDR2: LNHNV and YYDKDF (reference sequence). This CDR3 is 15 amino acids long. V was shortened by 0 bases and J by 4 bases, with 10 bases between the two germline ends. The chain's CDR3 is CATSRDLVRYNEQFF. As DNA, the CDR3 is TGTGCCACCAGCAGAGATCTAGTGAGGTACAATGAGCAGTTCTTC.

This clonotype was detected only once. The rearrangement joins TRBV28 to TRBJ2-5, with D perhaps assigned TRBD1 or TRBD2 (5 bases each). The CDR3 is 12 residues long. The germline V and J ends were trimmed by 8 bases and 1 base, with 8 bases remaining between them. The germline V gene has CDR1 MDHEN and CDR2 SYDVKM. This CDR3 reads CASCGGQETQYF. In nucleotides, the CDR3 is TGTGCCAGCTGTGGGGGCCAAGAGACCCAGTACTTC.

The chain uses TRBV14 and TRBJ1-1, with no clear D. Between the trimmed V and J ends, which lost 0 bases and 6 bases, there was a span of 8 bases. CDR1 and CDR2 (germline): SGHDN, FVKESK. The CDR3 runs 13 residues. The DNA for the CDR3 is TGTGCCAGCAGCCAAGACGCCGTTGCTGAAGCTTTCTTT. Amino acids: CASSQDAVAEAFF.

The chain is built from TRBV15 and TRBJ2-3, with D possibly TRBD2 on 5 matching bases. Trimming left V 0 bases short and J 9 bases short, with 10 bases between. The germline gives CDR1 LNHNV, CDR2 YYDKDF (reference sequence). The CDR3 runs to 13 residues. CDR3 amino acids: CATSRDMGETQYF. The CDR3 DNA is TGTGCCACCAGCAGAGATATGGGAGAGACGCAGTATTTT.

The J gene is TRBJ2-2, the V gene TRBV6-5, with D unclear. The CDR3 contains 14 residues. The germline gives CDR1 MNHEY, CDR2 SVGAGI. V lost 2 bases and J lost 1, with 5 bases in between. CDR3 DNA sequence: TGTGCCAGCAGTTACGGCAAGAACACCGGGGAGCTGTTTTTT. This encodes CASSYGKNTGELFF.

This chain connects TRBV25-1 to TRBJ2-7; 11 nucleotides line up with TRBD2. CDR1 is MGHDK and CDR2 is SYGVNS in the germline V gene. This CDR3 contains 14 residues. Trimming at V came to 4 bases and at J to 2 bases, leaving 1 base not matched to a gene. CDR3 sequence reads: CASSGLAGTYEQYF. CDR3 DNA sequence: TGTGCCAGCAGTGGACTAGCGGGAACCTACGAGCAGTACTTC.

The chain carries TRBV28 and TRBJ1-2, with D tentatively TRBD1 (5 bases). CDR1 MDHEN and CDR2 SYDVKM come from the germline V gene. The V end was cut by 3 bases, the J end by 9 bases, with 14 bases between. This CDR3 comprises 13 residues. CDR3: CASSLGQGSRYTF. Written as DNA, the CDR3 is TGTGCCAGCAGTTTGGGTCAGGGATCCCGCTACACCTTC.

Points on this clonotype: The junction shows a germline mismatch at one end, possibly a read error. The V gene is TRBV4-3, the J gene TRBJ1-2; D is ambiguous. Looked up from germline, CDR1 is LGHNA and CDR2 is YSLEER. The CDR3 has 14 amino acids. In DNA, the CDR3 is TGCGCCAGCAGCCAAGAACGGGTCAACTATGGCTACGCCTTC. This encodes CASSQERVNYGYAF.

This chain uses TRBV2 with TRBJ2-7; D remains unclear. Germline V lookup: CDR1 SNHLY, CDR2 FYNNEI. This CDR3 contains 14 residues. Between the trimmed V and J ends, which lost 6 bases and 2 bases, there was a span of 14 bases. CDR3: CASSPQSTPYEQYF. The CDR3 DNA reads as TGTGCCAGCAGCCCCCAGTCCACCCCCTACGAGCAGTACTTC.

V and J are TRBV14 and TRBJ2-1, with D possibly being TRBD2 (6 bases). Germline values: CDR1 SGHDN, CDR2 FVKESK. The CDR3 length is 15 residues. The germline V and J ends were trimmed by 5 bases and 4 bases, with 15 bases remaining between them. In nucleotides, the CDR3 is TGTGCCAGCAGCTCGTGGGGGGTCCTTTACAATGAGCAGTTCTTC. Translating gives CASSSWGVLYNEQFF.

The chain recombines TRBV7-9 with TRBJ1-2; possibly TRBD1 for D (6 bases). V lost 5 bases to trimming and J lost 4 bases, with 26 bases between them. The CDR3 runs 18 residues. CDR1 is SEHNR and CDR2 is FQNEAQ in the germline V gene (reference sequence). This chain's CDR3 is CASSHRQVLQTNGYGYTF. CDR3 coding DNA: TGTGCCAGCAGCCACCGACAGGTCCTCCAAACTAATGGCTATGGCTACACCTTC.

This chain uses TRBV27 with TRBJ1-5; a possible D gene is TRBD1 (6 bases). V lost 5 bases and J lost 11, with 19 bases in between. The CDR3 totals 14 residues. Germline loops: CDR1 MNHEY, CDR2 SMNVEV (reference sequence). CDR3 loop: CASSPRTDGSAQHF. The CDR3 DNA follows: TGTGCCAGCAGTCCTAGGACAGACGGTTCAGCCCAGCATTTT.

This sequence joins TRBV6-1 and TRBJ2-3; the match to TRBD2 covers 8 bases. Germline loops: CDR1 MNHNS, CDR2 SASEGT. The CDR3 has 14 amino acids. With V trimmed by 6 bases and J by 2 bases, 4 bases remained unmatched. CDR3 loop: CASSRTSPTDTQYF. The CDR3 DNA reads TGTGCCAGCAGCCGGACTAGCCCCACAGATACGCAGTATTTT.

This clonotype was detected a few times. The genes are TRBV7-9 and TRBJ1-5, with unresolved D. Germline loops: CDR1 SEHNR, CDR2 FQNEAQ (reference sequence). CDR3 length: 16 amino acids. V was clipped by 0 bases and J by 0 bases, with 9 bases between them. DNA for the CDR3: TGTGCCAGCAGCTTAGCGGCCGGGTATAGCAATCAGCCCCAGCATTTT. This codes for CASSLAAGYSNQPQHF. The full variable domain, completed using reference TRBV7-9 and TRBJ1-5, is DTGVSQNPRHKITKRGQNVTFRCDPISEHNRLYWYRQTLGQGPEFLTYFQNEAQLEKSRLLSDRFSAERPKGSFSTLEIQRTEQGDSAMYLCASSLAAGYSNQPQHFGDGTRLSIL.

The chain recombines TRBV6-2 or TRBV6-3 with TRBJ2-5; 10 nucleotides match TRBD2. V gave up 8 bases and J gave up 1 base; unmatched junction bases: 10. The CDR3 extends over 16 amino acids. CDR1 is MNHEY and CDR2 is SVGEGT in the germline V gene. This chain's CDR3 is CASVGLAIPFQETQYF. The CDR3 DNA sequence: TGTGCCAGCGTGGGACTAGCGATCCCCTTCCAAGAGACCCAGTACTTC.

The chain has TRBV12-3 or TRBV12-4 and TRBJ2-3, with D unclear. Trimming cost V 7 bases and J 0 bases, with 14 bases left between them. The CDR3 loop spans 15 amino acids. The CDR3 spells CASTSPTASTDTQYF. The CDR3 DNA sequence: TGTGCCAGCACGTCGCCCACCGCTAGCACAGATACGCAGTATTTT.

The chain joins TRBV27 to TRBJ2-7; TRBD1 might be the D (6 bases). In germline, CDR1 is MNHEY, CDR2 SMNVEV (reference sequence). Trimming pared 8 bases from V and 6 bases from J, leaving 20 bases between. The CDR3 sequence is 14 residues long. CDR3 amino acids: CASGLIGGWSEQYF. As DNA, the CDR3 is TGTGCCAGCGGTCTGATAGGGGGATGGTCCGAGCAGTACTTC.

In DNA, the CDR3 is TGCAGTGCTAGAGGTAGTGGACTAGCGGGAGTCCAAGAGACCCAGTACTTC. Amino acids: CSARGSGLAGVQETQYF. This chain connects TRBV20-1 to TRBJ2-5, with 13 bases lining up with TRBD2. The CDR3 runs to 17 residues. Germline V gene data show CDR1 as DFQATT and CDR2 as SNEGSKA (reference sequence). Losses at the gene ends were 1 base for V and 1 base for J; bases not matched to a gene: 6.